This TCR beta chain is from a study of T cells in Graves' hyperthyroidism and ophthalmopathy. V lost 2 bases to trimming and J lost 7 bases, with 11 bases between them. This CDR3 spans 14 amino acids. The germline V gene has CDR1 MNHEY and CDR2 SVGEGT. A NOSPECS grade of at least 4, a Clinical Activity Score of at least 3 and duration under 3 months were recorded in ophthalmopathy patients. Extraction of PBMCs used approximately 10 ml of fresh peripheral blood. This clonotype has ten or more counts. The source material, RNA transcripts, was used to amplify TCR beta CDR3 regions. Initially, a first-round RT-PCR of the TCR CDR3 employed the HTBI primer set. TCRdb used MiXCR to reprocess the multiplex PCR reads, holding one entry per CDR3 protein. The data contain about 350,000 distinct CDR3 sequences, less than 20% of them singletons.

This clonotype was obtained from a woman between 35 and 50 years old with Graves' ophthalmopathy. What was sequenced was blood. The V call is TRBV6-2 or TRBV6-3, the J call TRBJ2-2; no reliable D call. The chain's CDR3 is CASSYGLAFGELFF. CDR3 DNA: TGTGCCAGCAGTTACGGGCTGGCTTTCGGGGAGCTGTTTTTT.